This entry is about one T cell receptor beta chain. The antigen is undetermined. The CDR3 has 13 amino acids. V lost 4 bases and J 8 bases, leaving 15 bases between the germline ends. Germline V gene lookup returns CDR1 SGHRS and CDR2 YFSETQ. This record comes from a study of PD-1 blockade in classical Hodgkin lymphoma. Study conclusions and caveats: Newly diagnosed and completely responding patients shared comparable baseline diversity. Lower baseline TCR diversity was reported for newly diagnosed patients than for healthy donors. CD4+ TCR diversity rose significantly by C4D1, and CD8+ TCR diversity did not.

Time point: cycle 4 day 1 (C4D1), after five to seven weeks of nivolumab. In every patient, relapse followed autologous stem cell transplantation, while exposure to brentuximab vedotin differed. With magnetic negative selection, CD4+ T cells were purified from PBMCs that had been thawed. Responses achieved at best were complete response, partial response or progressive disease. Using immunoSEQ multiplex PCR, the repertoire was profiled, and TCRdb retains in-frame clones only, with some absent. The sample lists 25,000 to 30,000 clones; around 80% were seen once. Specimen: CD4+ T cells from blood, collected before the fourth cycle of nivolumab. The TCR was taken from a human donor with classical Hodgkin lymphoma. The chain links TRBV5-1 to TRBJ1-1, with TRBD1 as a possible D gene (6 bases). CDR3 protein: CASSEGHGGEAFF. DNA for the CDR3: TGCGCCAGCAGCGAGGGACACGGTGGAGAAGCTTTCTTT.